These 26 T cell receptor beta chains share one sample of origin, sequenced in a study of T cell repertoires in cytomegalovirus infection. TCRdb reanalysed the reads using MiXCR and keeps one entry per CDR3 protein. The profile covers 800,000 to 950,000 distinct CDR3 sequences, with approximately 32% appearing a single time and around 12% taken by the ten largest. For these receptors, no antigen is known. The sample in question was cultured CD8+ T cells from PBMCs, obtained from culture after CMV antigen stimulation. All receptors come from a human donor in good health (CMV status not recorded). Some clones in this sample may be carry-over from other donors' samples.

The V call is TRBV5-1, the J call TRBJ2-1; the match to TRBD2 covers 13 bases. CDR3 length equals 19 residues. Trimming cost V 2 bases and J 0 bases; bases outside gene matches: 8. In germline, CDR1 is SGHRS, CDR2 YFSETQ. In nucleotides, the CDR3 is TGCGCCAGCAGCTTCACTAGCGGGGGGGGATTGGGCTCCTACAATGAGCAGTTCTTC. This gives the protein CASSFTSGGGLGSYNEQFF. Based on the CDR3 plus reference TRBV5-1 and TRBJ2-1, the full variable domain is KAGVTQTPRYLIKTRGQQVTLSCSPISGHRSVSWYQQTPGQGLQFLFEYFSETQRNKGNFPGRFSGRQFSNSRSEMNVSTLELGDSALYLCASSFTSGGGLGSYNEQFFGPGTRLTVL.

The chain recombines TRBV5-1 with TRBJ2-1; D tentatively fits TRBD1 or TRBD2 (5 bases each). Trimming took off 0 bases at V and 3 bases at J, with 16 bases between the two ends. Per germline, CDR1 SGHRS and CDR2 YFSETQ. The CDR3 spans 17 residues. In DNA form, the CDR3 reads TGCGCCAGCAGCTTGGCGGGGCAGGGTATCCTCTACAATGAGCAGTTCTTC. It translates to CASSLAGQGILYNEQFF.

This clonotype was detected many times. This CDR3 is CASSPPDEGTGELFF. Written as DNA, the CDR3 is TGTGCCAGCAGCCCGCCAGACGAAGGGACCGGGGAGCTGTTTTTT. The rearrangement links TRBV7-8 to TRBJ2-2; D gene uncertain. Deletions cut 5 bases from V and 5 bases from J, with 15 bases between. The V gene's germline CDR1 is SGHVS and CDR2 FQNEAQ. The CDR3 contains 15 residues. The variable domain in full, with the rest retrieved from reference TRBV7-8 and TRBJ2-2, is GAGVSQSPRYKVAKRGQDVALRCDPISGHVSLFWYQQALGQGPEFLTYFQNEAQLDKSGLPSDRFFAERPEGSVSTLKIQRTQQEDSAVYLCASSPPDEGTGELFFGEGSRLTVL.

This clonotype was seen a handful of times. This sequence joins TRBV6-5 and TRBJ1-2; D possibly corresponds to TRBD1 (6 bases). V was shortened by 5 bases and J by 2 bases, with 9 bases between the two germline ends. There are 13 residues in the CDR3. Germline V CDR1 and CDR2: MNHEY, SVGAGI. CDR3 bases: TGTGCCAGCAGTATAACAGGGAACTATGGCTACACCTTC. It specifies CASSITGNYGYTF.

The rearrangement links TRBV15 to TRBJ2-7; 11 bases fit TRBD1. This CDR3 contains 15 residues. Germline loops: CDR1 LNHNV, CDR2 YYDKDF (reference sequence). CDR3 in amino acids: CGPHLGQGASYEQYV. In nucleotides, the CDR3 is TGTGGTCCACACCTAGGACAGGGGGCTTCCTACGAGCAGTACGTC.

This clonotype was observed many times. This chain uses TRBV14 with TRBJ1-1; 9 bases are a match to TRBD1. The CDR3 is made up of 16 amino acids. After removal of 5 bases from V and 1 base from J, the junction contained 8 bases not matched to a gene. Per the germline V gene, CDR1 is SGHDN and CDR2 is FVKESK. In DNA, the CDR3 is TGTGCCAGCAGCGGCTGGACAGGGGCCCAGAACACTGAAGCTTTCTTT. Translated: CASSGWTGAQNTEAFF.

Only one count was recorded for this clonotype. CDR3 DNA: TGCGCCAGCAGCTTGGTAGGGCTTGGGGCCAACGTCCTGACTTTC. It yields the protein CASSLVGLGANVLTF. The chain joins TRBV5-1 to TRBJ2-6, with no clear D. Germline V CDR1 and CDR2: SGHRS, YFSETQ. V was clipped by 0 bases and J by 3 bases, with 7 bases between them. The CDR3 spans 15 residues. The variable domain in full, with the rest retrieved from reference TRBV5-1 and TRBJ2-6, is KAGVTQTPRYLIKTRGQQVTLSCSPISGHRSVSWYQQTPGQGLQFLFEYFSETQRNKGNFPGRFSGRQFSNSRSEMNVSTLELGDSALYLCASSLVGLGANVLTFGAGSRLTVL.

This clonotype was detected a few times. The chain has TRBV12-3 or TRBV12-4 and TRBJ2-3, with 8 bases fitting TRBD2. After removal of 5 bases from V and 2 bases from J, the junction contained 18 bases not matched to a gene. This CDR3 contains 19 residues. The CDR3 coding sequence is TGTGCCAGCAGTCGGGGGGGGGGGCTCCGACGAACATTCACAGATACGCAGTATTTT. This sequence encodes CASSRGGGLRRTFTDTQYF.

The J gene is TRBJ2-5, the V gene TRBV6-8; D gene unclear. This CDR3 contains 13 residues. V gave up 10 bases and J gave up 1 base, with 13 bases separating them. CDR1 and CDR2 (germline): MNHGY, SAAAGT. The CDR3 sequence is CATLSSFQETQYF. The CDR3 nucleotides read TGTGCCACCCTTTCCAGCTTCCAAGAGACCCAGTACTTC.

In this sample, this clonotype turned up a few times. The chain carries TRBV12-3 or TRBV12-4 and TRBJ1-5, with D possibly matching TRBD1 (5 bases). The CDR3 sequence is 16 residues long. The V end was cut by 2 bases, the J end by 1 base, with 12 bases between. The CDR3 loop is CASSLSGRESNQPQHF. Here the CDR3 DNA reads TGTGCCAGCAGTTTATCCGGCAGGGAAAGCAATCAGCCCCAGCATTTT.

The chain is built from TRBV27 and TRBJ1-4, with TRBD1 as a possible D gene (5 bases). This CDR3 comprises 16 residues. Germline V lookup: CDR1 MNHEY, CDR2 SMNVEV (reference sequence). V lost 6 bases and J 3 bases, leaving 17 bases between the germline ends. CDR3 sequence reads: CASRSSPGPANEKLFF. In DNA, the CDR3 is TGTGCCAGCAGATCCTCCCCGGGGCCTGCTAATGAAAAACTGTTTTTT.

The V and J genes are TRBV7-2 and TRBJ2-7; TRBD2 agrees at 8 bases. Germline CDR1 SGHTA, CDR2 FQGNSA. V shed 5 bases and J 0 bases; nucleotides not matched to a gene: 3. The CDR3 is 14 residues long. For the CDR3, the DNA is TGTGCCAGCAGCCCCGGGGGGGACTCCTACGAGCAGTACTTC. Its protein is CASSPGGDSYEQYF. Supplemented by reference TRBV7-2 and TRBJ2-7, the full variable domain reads GAGVSQSPSNKVTEKGKDVELRCDPISGHTALYWYRQSLGQGLEFLIYFQGNSAPDKSGLPSDRFSAERTGGSVSTLTIQRTQQEDSAVYLCASSPGGDSYEQYFGPGTRLTVT.

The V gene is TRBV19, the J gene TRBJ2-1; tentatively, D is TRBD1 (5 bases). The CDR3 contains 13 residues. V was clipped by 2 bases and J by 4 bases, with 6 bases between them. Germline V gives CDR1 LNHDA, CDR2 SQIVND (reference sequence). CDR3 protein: CASSIQGYNEQFF. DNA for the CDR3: TGTGCCAGTAGTATACAGGGTTACAATGAGCAGTTCTTC.

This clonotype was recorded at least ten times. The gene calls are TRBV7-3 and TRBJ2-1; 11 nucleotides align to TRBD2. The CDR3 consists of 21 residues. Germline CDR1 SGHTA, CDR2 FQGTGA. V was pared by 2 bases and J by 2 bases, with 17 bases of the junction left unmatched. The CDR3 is CASSLEPGLADSRSTYNEQFF. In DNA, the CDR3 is TGTGCCAGCAGCTTAGAACCGGGACTAGCGGACTCCCGATCGACCTACAATGAGCAGTTCTTC. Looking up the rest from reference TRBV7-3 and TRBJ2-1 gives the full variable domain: GAGVSQTPSNKVTEKGKYVELRCDPISGHTALYWYRQSLGQGPEFLIYFQGTGAADDSGLPNDRFFAVRPEGSVSTLKIQRTERGDSAVYLCASSLEPGLADSRSTYNEQFFGPGTRLTVL.

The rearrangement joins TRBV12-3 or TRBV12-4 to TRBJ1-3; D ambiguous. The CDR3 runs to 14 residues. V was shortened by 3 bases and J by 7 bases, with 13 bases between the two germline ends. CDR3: CASSFGGVGNTIYF. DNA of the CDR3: TGTGCCAGCAGTTTCGGAGGCGTGGGGAACACCATATATTTT.

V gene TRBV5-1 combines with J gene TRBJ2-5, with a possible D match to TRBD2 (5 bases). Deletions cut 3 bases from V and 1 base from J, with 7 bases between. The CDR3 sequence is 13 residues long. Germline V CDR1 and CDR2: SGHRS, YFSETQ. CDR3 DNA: TGCGCCAGCAGCTGGGAGTCCCAAGAGACCCAGTACTTC. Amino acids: CASSWESQETQYF.

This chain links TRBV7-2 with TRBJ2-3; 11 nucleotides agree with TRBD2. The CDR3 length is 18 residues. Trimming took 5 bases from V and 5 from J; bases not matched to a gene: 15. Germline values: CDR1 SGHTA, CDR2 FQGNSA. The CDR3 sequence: CASSRWTSGPQLEDTQYF. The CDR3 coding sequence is TGTGCCAGCAGCAGGTGGACTAGCGGGCCTCAATTAGAAGATACGCAGTATTTT.

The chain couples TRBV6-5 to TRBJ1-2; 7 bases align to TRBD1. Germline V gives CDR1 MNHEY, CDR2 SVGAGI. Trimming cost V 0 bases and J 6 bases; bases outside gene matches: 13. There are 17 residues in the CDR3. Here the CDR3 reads CASSYSVQPGGRHGYTF. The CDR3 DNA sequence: TGTGCCAGCAGTTACTCGGTCCAGCCAGGGGGTCGACATGGCTACACCTTC.

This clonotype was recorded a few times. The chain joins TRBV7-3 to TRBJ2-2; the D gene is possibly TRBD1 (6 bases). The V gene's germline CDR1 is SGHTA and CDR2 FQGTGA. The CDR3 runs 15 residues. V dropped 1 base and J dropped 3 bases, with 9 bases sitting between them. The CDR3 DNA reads TGTGCCAGCAGCTTAAGGGGGCAGGACACCGGGGAGCTGTTTTTT. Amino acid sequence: CASSLRGQDTGELFF.

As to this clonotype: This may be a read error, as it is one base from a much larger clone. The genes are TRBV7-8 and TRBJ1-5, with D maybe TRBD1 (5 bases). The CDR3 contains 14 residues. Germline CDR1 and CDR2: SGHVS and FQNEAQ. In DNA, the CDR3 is TGTGCCAGCAGCCCCTACAGGTCGGATCAGCCCCAGCGTTTT. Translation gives CASSPYRSDQPQRF. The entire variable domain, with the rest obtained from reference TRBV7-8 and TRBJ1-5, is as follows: GAGVSQSPRYKVAKRGQDVALRCDPISGHVSLFWYQQALGQGPEFLTYFQNEAQLDKSGLPSDRFFAERPEGSVSTLKIQRTQQEDSAVYLCASSPYRSDQPQRFGDGTRLSIL.

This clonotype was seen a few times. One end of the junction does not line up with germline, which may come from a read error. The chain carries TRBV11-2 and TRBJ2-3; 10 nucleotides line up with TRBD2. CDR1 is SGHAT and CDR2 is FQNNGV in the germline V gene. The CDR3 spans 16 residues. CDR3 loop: CASTLLAGSITDTQYF. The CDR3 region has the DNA TGTGCCAGCACCTTACTAGCGGGGTCTATCACAGATACGCAGTATTTT.

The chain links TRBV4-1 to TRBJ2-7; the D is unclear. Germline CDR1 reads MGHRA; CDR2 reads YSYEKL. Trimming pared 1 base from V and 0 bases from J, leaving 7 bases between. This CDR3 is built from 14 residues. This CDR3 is CASSQGLVSYEQYF. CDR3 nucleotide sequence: TGCGCCAGCAGCCAAGGCCTAGTCTCCTACGAGCAGTACTTC.

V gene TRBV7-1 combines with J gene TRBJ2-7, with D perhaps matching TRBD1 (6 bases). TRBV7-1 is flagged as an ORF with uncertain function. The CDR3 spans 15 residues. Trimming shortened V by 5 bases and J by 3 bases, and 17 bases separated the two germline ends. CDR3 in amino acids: CASSRPGGQFYEQYF. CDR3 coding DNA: TGTGCCAGCAGCCGCCCTGGGGGACAATTCTACGAGCAGTACTTC.

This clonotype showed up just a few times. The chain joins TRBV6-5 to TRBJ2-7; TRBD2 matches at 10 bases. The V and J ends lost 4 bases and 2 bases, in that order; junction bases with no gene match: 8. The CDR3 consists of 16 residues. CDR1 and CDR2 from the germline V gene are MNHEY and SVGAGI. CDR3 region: CASSSLAGGITYEQYF. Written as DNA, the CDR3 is TGTGCCAGCAGTTCGTTAGCGGGGGGAATAACCTACGAGCAGTACTTC.

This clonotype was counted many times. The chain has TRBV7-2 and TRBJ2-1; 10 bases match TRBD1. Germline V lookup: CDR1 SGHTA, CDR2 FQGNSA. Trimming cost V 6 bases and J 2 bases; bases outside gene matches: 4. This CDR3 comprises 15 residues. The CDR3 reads CASRATGGAYNEQFF. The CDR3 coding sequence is TGTGCCAGCAGAGCGACAGGGGGCGCCTACAATGAGCAGTTCTTC.

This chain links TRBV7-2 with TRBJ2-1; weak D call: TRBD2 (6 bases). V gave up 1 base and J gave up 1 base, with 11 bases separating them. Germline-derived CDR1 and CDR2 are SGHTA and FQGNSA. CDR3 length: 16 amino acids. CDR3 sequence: CASSLGRAESYNEQFF. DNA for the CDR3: TGTGCCAGCAGCTTAGGGAGGGCGGAGTCCTACAATGAGCAGTTCTTC.